A single sample is the source of the 7 T cell receptor beta chains below, sequenced in a study of T cell repertoires in cytomegalovirus infection. What these receptors recognize is not known. Each CDR3 protein is one row after TCRdb ran MiXCR on the reads. The sample carries 8,000 or so distinct CDR3 sequences, about 53% recorded once. The sequencing sample was made of PBMCs, sequenced either directly or after in vitro stimulation (not recorded which). These receptors were taken from a human donor in good health (CMV status not recorded). Some clones in this sample may be carry-over from other donors' samples.

The CDR3 reads CASGQQNQPQHF. Here the CDR3 DNA reads TGTGCCAGCGGACAGCAAAATCAGCCCCAGCATTTT. This chain joins TRBV27 and TRBJ1-5; maybe TRBD1 (6 bases). Trimming removed 8 bases from V and 4 bases from J, with 9 bases in between. The CDR3 is made up of 12 amino acids. Germline V gene lookup returns CDR1 MNHEY and CDR2 SMNVEV (reference sequence).

With respect to this clonotype: No conserved phenylalanine or tryptophan is present at the end of the CDR3, so a read error is the likely explanation. The limits of the CDR3 on the DNA are not certain, so only TCRdb's listed CDR3 is given. V is TRBV5-1 and J is TRBJ2-1; the table's D call of TRBD1 was not tested on the DNA. The CDR3 region is 15 residues in length, termini included. The germline V gene encodes CDR1 SGHRS and CDR2 YFSETQ. The CDR3 is CASRLFSTASNEQLL.

This clonotype came up a few times. The junction shows a germline mismatch at one end, possibly a read error. The chain uses TRBV10-3 and TRBJ1-5, with D possibly matching TRBD1 (5 bases). In germline, CDR1 is ENHRY, CDR2 SYGVKD. The CDR3 covers 20 residues. The CDR3 reads CAIGESEQVSYETRNQPQHF. In DNA, the CDR3 is TGTGCCATCGGTGAGTCGGAACAGGTGAGTTACGAGACTCGCAATCAGCCCCAGCATTTT.

With regard to this clonotype: The conserved phenylalanine or tryptophan normally closing the CDR3 is absent here, so this likely arose from a read error. The chain combines TRBV7-2 with TRBJ1-1; a weak D match, TRBD1 (5 bases). Trimming took off 1 base at V and 8 bases at J, with 20 bases between the two ends. CDR3 size: 16 residues. Looked up from germline, CDR1 is SGHTA and CDR2 is FQGNSA. The CDR3, as DNA: TGTGCCAGCAGCTTAGATTCTAGGGGCTCGCACAAGGAAGCTTTCTGT. Encoded protein: CASSLDSRGSHKEAFC.

This chain joins TRBV6-6 and TRBJ1-2; TRBD1 is a possible D gene (5 bases). The germline V gene encodes CDR1 MNHNY and CDR2 SVGAGI (reference sequence). CDR3 length equals 14 residues. V was clipped by 8 bases and J by 8 bases, with 21 bases between them. The CDR3 here is CASYPGGDPRGYTF. The CDR3 nucleotides are TGTGCCAGCTATCCCGGGGGGGACCCGCGCGGCTACACCTTC.

This rearrangement joins TRBV30 to TRBJ2-2; D is ambiguous. In germline, CDR1 is GTSNPN, CDR2 SVGIG (reference sequence). V lost 5 bases to trimming and J lost 3 bases, with 10 bases between them. The CDR3 extends over 13 amino acids. The CDR3 nucleotides read TGTGCCTGGGCCGGGCCGTACACCGGGGAGCTGTTTTTT. Its translation: CAWAGPYTGELFF. Based on the CDR3 plus reference TRBV30 and TRBJ2-2, the full variable domain is SQTIHQWPATLVQPVGSPLSLECTVEGTSNPNLYWYRQAAGRGLQLLFYSVGIGQISSEVPQNLSASRPQDRQFILSSKKLLLSDSGFYLCAWAGPYTGELFFGEGSRLTVL.

V and J are TRBV27 and TRBJ2-1, with 8 bases that match TRBD1. The CDR3 loop spans 17 amino acids. After removal of 2 bases from V and 6 bases from J, the junction contained 12 bases not matched to a gene. Germline CDR1 is MNHEY and CDR2 is SMNVEV (reference sequence). The chain's CDR3 is CASSLPRGRVGGNEQFF. CDR3 in DNA: TGTGCCAGCAGTTTACCCAGGGGGCGGGTAGGGGGCAATGAGCAGTTCTTC.